This T cell receptor beta chain was retrieved from a study of shared T cell receptors in the human thymus. To note about this clone: This sample includes further DNA sequences coding for the same CDR3.

The V end lost 3 bases, the J end lost 5 bases, and 4 bases lay between the germline ends. Germline assignment: CDR1 MDHEN and CDR2 SYDVKM. The CDR3 has 11 residues. TCRdb's copy holds only in-frame clones and misses some; the assay was immunoSEQ multiplex PCR. The sample carries about 660,000 clones, roughly 90% recorded once. These same data were also listed under a study on human thymus T cells. Turning to that study: Having surgery to correct congenital heart defects, healthy Finnish infants acted as the donors. Thymus pieces cut out during corrective heart surgery were the tissue that was used. Apparent bias marked the V and J gene usage of thymic and blood repertoires. Related reports documented highly overlapping thymic repertoires among unrelated individuals.

The V gene is TRBV28, the J gene TRBJ2-5, with unresolved D. The source material was thymocytes. The clonotype was recovered from a boy under two years old with a congenital heart defect. The CDR3 DNA reads as TGTGCCAGCAGTTTGAGGGAGACCCAGTACTTC. Its translation: CASSLRETQYF.